Sequencing of this T cell receptor beta chain was carried out in a study of shared clonotypes between healthy human individuals. For each subset, genomic DNA was distributed in equal portions over several immunoSEQ plates. The data were produced by immunoSEQ multiplex PCR, yet TCRdb's version contains in-frame clones alone and is incomplete. This sample has approximately 1.1 million clones, with around 78% found just once. Study conclusions and caveats: The rarefaction results pointed to incomplete sorted-subset sequencing despite large depth.

Note on this clone: Its antigen is still unknown.

Sequencing was performed on memory CD4+ T cells from PBMCs. The subset here: CD45RA-negative fraction. The TCR was taken from a man aged 18 to 29 in good health. Some clones in this sample may be carry-over from other donors' samples.

The CDR3 DNA follows: TGTGCCAGCAGCGTAGCTGCGGCAGGGGAGGGAAAACTGTTTTTT. Protein sequence: CASSVAAAGEGKLFF. This chain joins TRBV9 and TRBJ1-4; perhaps TRBD1 as D (6 bases). The germline V gene has CDR1 SGDLS and CDR2 YYNGEE. Trimming shortened V by 0 bases and J by 10 bases, and 16 bases separated the two germline ends. CDR3 length equals 15 residues.